This note documents a single TCR beta chain sequence. What it binds is not known. In making TCR beta libraries, quantitative 5'-RACE with molecular barcodes was used. TCRdb independently ran MiXCR on the 5' RACE reads; one entry per CDR3 protein. The sample gives over 200,000 distinct CDR3 sequences, around 16% of which show up once; about 44% is in the top ten. These data originate in a study of CD8 T cells in ankylosing spondylitis. Broader study findings: It was reported that disease-linked clones were significantly enriched in matched ankylosing spondylitis synovial fluid. Seven to nine highly homologous variants formed a TCR beta motif that appeared characteristic of ankylosing spondylitis blood.

The ends were cut back, 1 base at V and 3 bases at J, with 13 bases in the middle. There are 15 residues in the CDR3. The germline gives CDR1 SGHTA, CDR2 FQGNSA. Sequenced input: blood, either unsorted or a sorted T cell fraction (not recorded which). This receptor was obtained from a male donor with ankylosing spondylitis. The V call is TRBV7-2, the J call TRBJ2-7; D is unresolved. This CDR3 reads CASSLEIGLGYEQYF. For the CDR3, the DNA is TGTGCCAGCAGCTTAGAGATAGGGTTAGGCTACGAGCAGTACTTC. Full variable domain (remainder filled in from reference TRBV7-2 and TRBJ2-7): GAGVSQSPSNKVTEKGKDVELRCDPISGHTALYWYRQSLGQGLEFLIYFQGNSAPDKSGLPSDRFSAERTGGSVSTLTIQRTQQEDSAVYLCASSLEIGLGYEQYFGPGTRLTVT.